This is a list of T cell receptor beta chains from one sample in a study of beta chain features in type 1 diabetes. TCRdb's copy holds only in-frame clones and misses some; the assay was immunoSEQ multiplex PCR. The table includes about 700,000 clones, under 15% detected once. The sequencing input was naive CD4+ T cells from blood. The receptors come from a man younger than 30 with type 1 diabetes. CDR3s include the opening cysteine and the closing phenylalanine or tryptophan. Each record gives: V gene, J gene, CDR3 length, CDR3 protein.

>TRBV5-1|TRBJ1-1|11
CASTDGTEAFF
>TRBV4-2|TRBJ1-5|16
CASSQDPREGNQPQHF
>TRBV10-3|TRBJ1-5|17
CAISESILRDSGQPQHF
>TRBV9|TRBJ2-1|15
CASSTEGSGGHEQFF
>TRBV29-1|TRBJ2-5|12
CSGGAGAETQYF
>TRBV25-1|TRBJ2-6|17
CASSAGTGESGANVLTF
>TRBV28|TRBJ2-5|15
CASSRRLFGQETQYF
>TRBV9|TRBJ2-7|15
CASSAQEGSSYEQYF
>TRBV10-1|TRBJ2-7|15
CASSDPGQGSYEQYF
>TRBV11-3|TRBJ2-3|14
CASSRRLDSDTQYF
>TRBV5-1|TRBJ2-7|15
CASSLGGTGTYEQYF
>TRBV14|TRBJ1-1|11
CASSQGGEAFF
>TRBV18|TRBJ1-2|15
CASSPGRGTDYGYTF
>TRBV28|TRBJ2-7|14
CASSSGTGVYEQYF
>TRBV10-3|TRBJ2-2|15
CAISVPRSNTGELFF
>TRBV5-1|TRBJ2-7|15
CASSLMSDGAYEQYF
>TRBV7-8|TRBJ1-2|15
CASSPPAGIDYGYTF
>TRBV6-6|TRBJ2-7|13
CASSDRGVHEQYF
>TRBV30|TRBJ2-1|17
CAWSVPITGTGTNEQFF
>TRBV6-5|TRBJ1-4|15
CASSYSMGNNEKLFF
>TRBV20-1|TRBJ2-7|11
CSASAGDEQYF
>TRBV5-6|TRBJ1-1|15
CASSLEGVGSSEAFF
>TRBV30|TRBJ1-2|17
CAWSVDPRTSANYVYTF
>TRBV7-2|TRBJ1-1|16
CASSPFRVGANTEAFF
>TRBV4-1|TRBJ2-2|16
CASRPGQGVNTGELFF
>TRBV5-4|TRBJ1-1|15
CASSPTGTRVTEAFF
>TRBV6-6|TRBJ2-3|15
CASSGTSGGDDTQYF
>TRBV6-5|TRBJ1-4|13
CASSYRAAEKLFF
>TRBV7-9|TRBJ2-4|15
CASSRIGEDKNIQYF
>TRBV7-9|TRBJ1-4|18
CASSLGGQRTATNEKLFF
>TRBV18|TRBJ1-1|13
CASSVEVNTEAFF
>TRBV5-1|TRBJ2-1|13
CASSQGMADEQFF
>TRBV5-1|TRBJ2-3|16
CASSLGATGMTDTQYF
>TRBV6-5|TRBJ2-1|12
CAIRDRGNEQFF
>TRBV7-9|TRBJ1-4|14
CASSLFDSNEKLFF
>TRBV6-5|TRBJ1-1|14
CASSPRGPDTEAFF
>TRBV2|TRBJ2-3|15
CASSARTSFTDTQYF
>TRBV30|TRBJ1-1|14
CAWSMGQGGTEAFF
>TRBV2|TRBJ2-3|15
CASRTRTQTTDTQYF
>TRBV2|TRBJ1-1|13
CASSEQRNTEAFF
>TRBV7-2|TRBJ2-2|15
CASRPPGGVTGELFF
>TRBV5-4|TRBJ1-6|16
CASSFGWTGGNSPLHF
>TRBV11-2|TRBJ1-6|15
CASSLEDRVDSPLHF
>TRBV5-1|TRBJ1-4|15
CASSLVGATNEKLFF
>TRBV11-3|TRBJ1-1|15
CASSKGQTLNTEAFF
>TRBV7-2|TRBJ1-5|15
CASTPGQGGNQPQHF
>TRBV28|TRBJ2-4|19
CASTKTGGFFGMEPNIQYF
>TRBV5-1|TRBJ2-5|13
CASSLMLAETQYF
>TRBV30|TRBJ1-4|14
CACCGGGTNEKLFF
>TRBV11-2|TRBJ2-1|14
CASTPRASYNEQFF
>TRBV7-2|TRBJ2-3|16
CASSGRGSGGTDTQYF
>TRBV9|TRBJ1-1|12
CASSPRGVEAFF
>TRBV5-1|TRBJ1-1|15
CASSPRTGMNTEAFF
>TRBV28|TRBJ2-7|11
CASSSYWRQYF
>TRBV30|TRBJ2-5|12
CAWSVTGETQYF
>TRBV7-6|TRBJ1-2|12
CASRGQGGGYTF
>TRBV7-2|TRBJ1-1|12
CASRSPATEAFF